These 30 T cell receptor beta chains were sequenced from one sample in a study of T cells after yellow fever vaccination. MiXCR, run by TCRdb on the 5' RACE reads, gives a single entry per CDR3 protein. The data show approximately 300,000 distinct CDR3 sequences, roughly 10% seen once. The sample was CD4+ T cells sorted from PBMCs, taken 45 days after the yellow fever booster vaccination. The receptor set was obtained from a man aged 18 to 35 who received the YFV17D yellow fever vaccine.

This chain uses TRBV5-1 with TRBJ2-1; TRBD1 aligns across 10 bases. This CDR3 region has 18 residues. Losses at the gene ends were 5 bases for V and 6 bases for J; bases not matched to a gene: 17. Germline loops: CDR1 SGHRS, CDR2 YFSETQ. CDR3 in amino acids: CASRTGTGVLRRLNEQFF. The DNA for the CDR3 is TGCGCCAGCAGGACCGGGACAGGGGTTCTCAGACGACTCAATGAGCAGTTCTTC.

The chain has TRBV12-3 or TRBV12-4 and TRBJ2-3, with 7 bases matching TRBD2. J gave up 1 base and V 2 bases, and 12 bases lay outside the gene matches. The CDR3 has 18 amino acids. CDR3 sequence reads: CASSLSEGWLAGTDTQYF. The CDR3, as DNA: TGTGCCAGCAGTTTAAGCGAGGGTTGGCTAGCGGGCACAGATACGCAGTATTTT.

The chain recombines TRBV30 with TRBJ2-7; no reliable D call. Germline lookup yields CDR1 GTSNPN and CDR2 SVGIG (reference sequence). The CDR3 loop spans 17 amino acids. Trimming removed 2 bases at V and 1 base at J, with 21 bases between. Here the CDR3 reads CAWSHGVWGPDSYEQYV. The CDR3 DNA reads TGTGCCTGGAGTCATGGGGTTTGGGGTCCAGATTCCTACGAGCAGTACGTC.

CDR3 sequence (DNA): TGTGCCAGCAGCCAATCAGGGGGCCGCAATCAGCCCCAGCATTTT. Its protein product is CASSQSGGRNQPQHF. This chain uses TRBV3-1 with TRBJ1-5; TRBD1 matches at 8 bases. The V gene end was trimmed by 2 bases and the J gene end by 2 bases; junction bases not matched to a gene: 2. The CDR3 contains 15 residues. Germline values: CDR1 LGHDT, CDR2 YNNKEL (reference sequence). The whole variable domain, remainder taken from reference TRBV3-1 and TRBJ1-5, is DTAVSQTPKYLVTQMGNDKSIKCEQNLGHDTMYWYKQDSKKFLKIMFSYNNKELIINETVPNRFSPKSPDKAHLNLHINSLELGDSAVYFCASSQSGGRNQPQHFGDGTRLSIL.

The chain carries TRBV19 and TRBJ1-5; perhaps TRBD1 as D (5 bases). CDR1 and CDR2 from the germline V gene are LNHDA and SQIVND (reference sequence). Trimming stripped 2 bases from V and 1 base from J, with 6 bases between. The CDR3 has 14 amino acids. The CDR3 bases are TGTGCCAGTAGTATACAGGGCAGCAATCAGCCCCAGCATTTT. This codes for CASSIQGSNQPQHF.

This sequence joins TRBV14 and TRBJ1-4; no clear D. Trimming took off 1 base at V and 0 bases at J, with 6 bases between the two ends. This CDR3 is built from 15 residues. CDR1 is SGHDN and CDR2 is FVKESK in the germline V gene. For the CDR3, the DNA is TGTGCCAGCAGCCAAGGGTTTGCAACTAATGAAAAACTGTTTTTT. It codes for CASSQGFATNEKLFF.

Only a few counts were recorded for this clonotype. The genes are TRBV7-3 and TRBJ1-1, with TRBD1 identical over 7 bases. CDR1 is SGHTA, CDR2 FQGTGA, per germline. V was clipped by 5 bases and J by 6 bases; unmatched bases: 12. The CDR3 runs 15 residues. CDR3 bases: TGTGCCAGCAGCCCCAGTTGGGGACAGCGGGCTGAAGCTTTCTTT. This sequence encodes CASSPSWGQRAEAFF.

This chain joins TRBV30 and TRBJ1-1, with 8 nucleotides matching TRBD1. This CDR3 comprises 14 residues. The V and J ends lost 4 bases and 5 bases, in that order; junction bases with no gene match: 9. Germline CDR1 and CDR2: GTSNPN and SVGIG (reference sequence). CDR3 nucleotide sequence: TGTGCCTGGAAGGCAGGGGGCCGCGGGACTGAAGCTTTCTTT. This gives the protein CAWKAGGRGTEAFF.

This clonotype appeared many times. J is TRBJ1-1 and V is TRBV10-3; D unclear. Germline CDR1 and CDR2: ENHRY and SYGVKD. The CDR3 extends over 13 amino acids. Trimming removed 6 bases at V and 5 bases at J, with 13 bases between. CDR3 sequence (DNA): TGTGCCATCAGCCTGCTCGGATGGACTGAAGCTTTCTTT. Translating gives CAISLLGWTEAFF.

CDR3 in DNA: TGTGCCAGCAGGGCCGGGCCGGGGGAGCAGTACGTC. Its translation: CASRAGPGEQYV. The chain has TRBV12-3 or TRBV12-4 and TRBJ2-7, with D tentatively TRBD2 (5 bases). This CDR3 is 12 amino acids long. The ends were cut back, 6 bases at V and 7 bases at J, with 13 bases in the middle.

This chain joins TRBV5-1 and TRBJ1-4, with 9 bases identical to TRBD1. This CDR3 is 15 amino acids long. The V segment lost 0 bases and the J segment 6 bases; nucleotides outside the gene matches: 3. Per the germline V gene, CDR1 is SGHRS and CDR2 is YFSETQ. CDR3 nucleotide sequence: TGCGCCAGCAGCTTGGGGACAGGGGTGGATGAAAAACTGTTTTTT. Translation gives CASSLGTGVDEKLFF.

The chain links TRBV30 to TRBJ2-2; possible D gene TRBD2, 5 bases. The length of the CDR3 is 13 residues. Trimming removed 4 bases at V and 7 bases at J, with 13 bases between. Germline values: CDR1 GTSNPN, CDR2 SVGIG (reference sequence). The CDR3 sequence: CAWIRGPGGELFF. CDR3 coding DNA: TGTGCCTGGATACGGGGTCCGGGCGGGGAGCTGTTTTTT.

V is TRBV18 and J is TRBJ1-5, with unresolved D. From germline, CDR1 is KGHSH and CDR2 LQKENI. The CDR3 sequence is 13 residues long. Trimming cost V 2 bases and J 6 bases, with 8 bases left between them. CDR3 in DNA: TGTGCCAGCTCACCAGCGGGGTCTCAGCCCCAGCATTTT. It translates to CASSPAGSQPQHF.

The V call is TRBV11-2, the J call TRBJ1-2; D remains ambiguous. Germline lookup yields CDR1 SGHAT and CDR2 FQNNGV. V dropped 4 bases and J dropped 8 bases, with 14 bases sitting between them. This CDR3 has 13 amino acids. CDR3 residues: CASSSTPLGGYTF. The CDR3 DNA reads TGTGCCAGCAGCTCGACACCTTTGGGCGGCTACACCTTC.

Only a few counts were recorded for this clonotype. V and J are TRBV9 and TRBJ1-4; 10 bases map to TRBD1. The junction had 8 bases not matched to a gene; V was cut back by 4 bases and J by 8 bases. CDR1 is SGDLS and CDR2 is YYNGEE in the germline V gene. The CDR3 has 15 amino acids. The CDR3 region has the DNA TGTGCCAGCAGCCCAACCGGGACAGGGGAGGAAAAACTGTTTTTT. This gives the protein CASSPTGTGEEKLFF. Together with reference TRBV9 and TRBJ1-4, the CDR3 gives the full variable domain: DSGVTQTPKHLITATGQRVTLRCSPRSGDLSVYWYQQSLDQGLQFLIQYYNGEERAKGNILERFSAQQFPDLHSELNLSSLELGDSALYFCASSPTGTGEEKLFFGSGTQLSVL.

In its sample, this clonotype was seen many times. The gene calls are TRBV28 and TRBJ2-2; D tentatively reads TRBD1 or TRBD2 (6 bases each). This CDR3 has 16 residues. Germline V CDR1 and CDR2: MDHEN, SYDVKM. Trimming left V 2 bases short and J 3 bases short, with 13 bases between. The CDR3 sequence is CASSLRRGHYTGELFF. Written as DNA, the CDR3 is TGTGCCAGCAGTTTAAGGCGGGGACACTACACCGGGGAGCTGTTTTTT.

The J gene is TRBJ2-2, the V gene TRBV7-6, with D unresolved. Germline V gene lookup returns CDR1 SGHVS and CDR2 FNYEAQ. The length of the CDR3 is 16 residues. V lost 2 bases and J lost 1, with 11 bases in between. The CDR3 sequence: CASSLQILGNTGELFF. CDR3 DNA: TGTGCCAGCAGCTTACAAATTTTGGGGAACACCGGGGAGCTGTTTTTT.

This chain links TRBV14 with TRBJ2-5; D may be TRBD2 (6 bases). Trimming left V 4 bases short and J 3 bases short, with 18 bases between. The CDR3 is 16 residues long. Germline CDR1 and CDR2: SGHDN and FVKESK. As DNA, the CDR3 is TGTGCCAGCAGCCCAGGAGAGCGGGCCGGGGAAGAGACCCAGTACTTC. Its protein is CASSPGERAGEETQYF.

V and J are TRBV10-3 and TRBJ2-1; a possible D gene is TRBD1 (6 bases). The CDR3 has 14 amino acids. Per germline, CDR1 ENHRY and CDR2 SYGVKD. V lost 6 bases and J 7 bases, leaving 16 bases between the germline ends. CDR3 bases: TGTGCCATCAGGATAGGGGGTTCCCCTAATGAGCAGTTCTTC. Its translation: CAIRIGGSPNEQFF.

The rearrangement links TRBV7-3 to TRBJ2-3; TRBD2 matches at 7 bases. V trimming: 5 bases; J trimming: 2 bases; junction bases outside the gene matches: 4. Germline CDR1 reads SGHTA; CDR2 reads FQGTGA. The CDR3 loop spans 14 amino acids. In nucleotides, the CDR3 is TGTGCCAGCAGCCGGGGGACTATCACAGATACGCAGTATTTT. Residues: CASSRGTITDTQYF.

The CDR3 DNA follows: TGTGCCAGCAGCTTAGTTAGCGGGGGGGCACCAGATACGCAGTATTTT. Protein: CASSLVSGGAPDTQYF. This rearrangement joins TRBV7-2 to TRBJ2-3; 11 bases fit TRBD2. The germline CDR1 and CDR2 sequences are SGHTA and FQGNSA. Germline trimming cut 1 base from V and 4 bases from J; bases unmatched to any gene: 4. There are 16 residues in the CDR3.

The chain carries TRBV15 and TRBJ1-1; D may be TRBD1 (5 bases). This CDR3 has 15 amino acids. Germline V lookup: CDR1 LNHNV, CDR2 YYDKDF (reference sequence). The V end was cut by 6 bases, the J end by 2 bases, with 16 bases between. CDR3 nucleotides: TGTGCCACCAGTCCATATCCGGGACGAAACACTGAAGCTTTCTTT. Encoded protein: CATSPYPGRNTEAFF.

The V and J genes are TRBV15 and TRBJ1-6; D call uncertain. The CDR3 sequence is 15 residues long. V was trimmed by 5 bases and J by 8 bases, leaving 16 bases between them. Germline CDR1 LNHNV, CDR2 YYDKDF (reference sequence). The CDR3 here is CATSPRWANDSPLHF. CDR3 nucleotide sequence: TGTGCCACCAGCCCCCGGTGGGCAAACGATTCACCCCTCCACTTT.

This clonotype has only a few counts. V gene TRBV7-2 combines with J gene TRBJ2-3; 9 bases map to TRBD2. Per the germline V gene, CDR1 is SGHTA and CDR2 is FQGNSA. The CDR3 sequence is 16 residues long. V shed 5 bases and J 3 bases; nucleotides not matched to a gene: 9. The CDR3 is CASSPRGGGATDTQYF. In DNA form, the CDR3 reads TGTGCCAGCAGCCCACGGGGCGGGGGGGCGACAGATACGCAGTATTTT.

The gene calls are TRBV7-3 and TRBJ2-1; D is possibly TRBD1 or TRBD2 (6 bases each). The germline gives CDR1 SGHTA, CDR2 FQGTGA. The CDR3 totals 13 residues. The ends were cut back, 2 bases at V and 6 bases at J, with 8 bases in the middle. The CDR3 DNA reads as TGTGCCAGCAGCTTATCGGGGGCCAATGAGCAGTTCTTC. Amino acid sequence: CASSLSGANEQFF. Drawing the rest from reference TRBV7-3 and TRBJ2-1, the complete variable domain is GAGVSQTPSNKVTEKGKYVELRCDPISGHTALYWYRQSLGQGPEFLIYFQGTGAADDSGLPNDRFFAVRPEGSVSTLKIQRTERGDSAVYLCASSLSGANEQFFGPGTRLTVL.

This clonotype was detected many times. Here the CDR3 DNA reads TGTGCCAGCAGTTTATCGATGGGGGGACTCACAGATACGCAGTATTTT. Translation gives CASSLSMGGLTDTQYF. V gene TRBV27 combines with J gene TRBJ2-3; tentatively, D is TRBD2 (6 bases). The CDR3 extends over 16 amino acids. Trimming stripped 0 bases from V and 2 bases from J, with 12 bases between. Per germline, CDR1 MNHEY and CDR2 SMNVEV (reference sequence).

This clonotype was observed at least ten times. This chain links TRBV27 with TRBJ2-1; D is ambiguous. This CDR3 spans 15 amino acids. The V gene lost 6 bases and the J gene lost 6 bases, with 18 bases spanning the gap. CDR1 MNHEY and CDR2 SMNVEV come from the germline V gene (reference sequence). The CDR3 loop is CASSTRFLWGNEQFF. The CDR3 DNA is TGTGCCAGCAGCACCCGATTCCTCTGGGGCAATGAGCAGTTCTTC.

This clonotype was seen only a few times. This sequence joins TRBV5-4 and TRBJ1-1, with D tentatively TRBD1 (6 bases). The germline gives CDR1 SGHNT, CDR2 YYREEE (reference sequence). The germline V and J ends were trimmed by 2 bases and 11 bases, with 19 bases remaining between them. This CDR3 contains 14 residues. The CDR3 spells CASSLGQLKPMAFF. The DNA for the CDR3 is TGTGCCAGCAGCTTAGGACAGCTCAAACCCATGGCTTTCTTT.

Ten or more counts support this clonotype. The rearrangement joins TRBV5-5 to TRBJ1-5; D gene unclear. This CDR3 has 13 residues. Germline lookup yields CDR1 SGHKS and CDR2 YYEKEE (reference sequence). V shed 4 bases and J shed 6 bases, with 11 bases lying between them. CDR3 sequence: CASSPGPVQPQHF. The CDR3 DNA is TGTGCCAGCAGCCCCGGACCAGTTCAGCCCCAGCATTTT.

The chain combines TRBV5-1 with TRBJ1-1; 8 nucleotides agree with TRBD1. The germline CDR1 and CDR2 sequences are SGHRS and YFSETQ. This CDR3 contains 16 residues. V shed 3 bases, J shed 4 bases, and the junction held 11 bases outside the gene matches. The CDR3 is CASSSNGQGSGTEAFF. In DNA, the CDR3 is TGCGCCAGCAGCTCGAATGGACAGGGTTCGGGCACTGAAGCTTTCTTT.